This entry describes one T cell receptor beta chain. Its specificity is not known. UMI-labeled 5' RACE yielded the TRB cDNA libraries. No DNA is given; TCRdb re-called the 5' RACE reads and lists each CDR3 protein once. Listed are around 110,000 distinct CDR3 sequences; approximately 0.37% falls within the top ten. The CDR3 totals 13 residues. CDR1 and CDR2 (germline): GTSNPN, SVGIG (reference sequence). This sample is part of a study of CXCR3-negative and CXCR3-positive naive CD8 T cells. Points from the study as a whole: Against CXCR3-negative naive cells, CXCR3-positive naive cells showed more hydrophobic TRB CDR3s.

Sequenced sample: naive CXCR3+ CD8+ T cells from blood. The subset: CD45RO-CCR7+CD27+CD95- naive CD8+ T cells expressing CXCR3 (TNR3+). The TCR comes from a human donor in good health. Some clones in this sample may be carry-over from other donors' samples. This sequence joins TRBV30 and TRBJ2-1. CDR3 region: CAWRLTGYNEQFF.